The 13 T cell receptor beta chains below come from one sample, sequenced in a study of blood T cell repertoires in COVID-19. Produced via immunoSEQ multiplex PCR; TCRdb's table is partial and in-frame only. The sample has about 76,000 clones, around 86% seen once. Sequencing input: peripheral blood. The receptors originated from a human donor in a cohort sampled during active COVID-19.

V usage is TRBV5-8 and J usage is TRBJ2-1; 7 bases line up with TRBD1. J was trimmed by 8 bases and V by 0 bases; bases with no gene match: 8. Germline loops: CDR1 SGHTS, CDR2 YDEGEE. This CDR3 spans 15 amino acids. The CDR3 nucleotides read TGTGCCAGCAGCTTGGGTATTTCAACAGGGGATGAGCAGTTCTTC. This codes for CASSLGISTGDEQFF.

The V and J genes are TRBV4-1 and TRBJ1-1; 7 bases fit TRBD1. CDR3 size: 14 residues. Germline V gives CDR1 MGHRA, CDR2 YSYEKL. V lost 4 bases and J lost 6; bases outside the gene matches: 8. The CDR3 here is CASSRPTGPAEAFF. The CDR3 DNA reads TGCGCCAGCAGCCGACCGACAGGGCCGGCTGAAGCTTTCTTT.

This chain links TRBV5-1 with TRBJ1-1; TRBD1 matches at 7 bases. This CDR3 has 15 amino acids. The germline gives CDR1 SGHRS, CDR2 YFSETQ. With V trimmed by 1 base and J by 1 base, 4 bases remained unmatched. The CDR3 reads CASSLQGERNTEAFF. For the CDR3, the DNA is TGCGCCAGCAGCTTGCAGGGGGAAAGGAACACTGAAGCTTTCTTT.

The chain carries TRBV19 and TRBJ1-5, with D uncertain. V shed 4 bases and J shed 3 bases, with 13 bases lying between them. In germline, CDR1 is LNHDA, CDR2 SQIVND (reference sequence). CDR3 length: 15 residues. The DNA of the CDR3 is TGTGCCAGTAGTACTCCCTTTAGACTCAATCAGCCCCAGCATTTT. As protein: CASSTPFRLNQPQHF.

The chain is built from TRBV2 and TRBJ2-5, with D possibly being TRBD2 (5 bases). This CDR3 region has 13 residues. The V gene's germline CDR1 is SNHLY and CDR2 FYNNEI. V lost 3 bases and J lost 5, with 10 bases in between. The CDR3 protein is CASSEWRLETQYF. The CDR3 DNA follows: TGTGCCAGCAGTGAGTGGAGGTTGGAGACCCAGTACTTC.

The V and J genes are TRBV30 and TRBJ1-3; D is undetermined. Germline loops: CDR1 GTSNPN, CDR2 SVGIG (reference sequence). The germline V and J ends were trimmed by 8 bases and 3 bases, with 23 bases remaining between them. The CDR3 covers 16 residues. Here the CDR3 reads CATVGERSKLGNTIYF. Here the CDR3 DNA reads TGTGCCACCGTCGGGGAAAGATCGAAGCTTGGAAACACCATATATTTT.

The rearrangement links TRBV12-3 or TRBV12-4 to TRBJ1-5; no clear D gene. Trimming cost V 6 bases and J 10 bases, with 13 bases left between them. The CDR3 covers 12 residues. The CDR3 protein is CASRSIEGPQHF. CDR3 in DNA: TGTGCCAGCAGATCCATAGAGGGTCCCCAGCATTTT.

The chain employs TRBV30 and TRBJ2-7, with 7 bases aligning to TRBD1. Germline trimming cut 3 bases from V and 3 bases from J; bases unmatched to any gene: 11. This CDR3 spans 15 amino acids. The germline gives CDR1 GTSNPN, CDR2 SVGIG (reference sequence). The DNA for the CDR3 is TGTGCCTGGAGCGCTACACAGGGGAGTAGCTACGAGCAGTACTTC. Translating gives CAWSATQGSSYEQYF.

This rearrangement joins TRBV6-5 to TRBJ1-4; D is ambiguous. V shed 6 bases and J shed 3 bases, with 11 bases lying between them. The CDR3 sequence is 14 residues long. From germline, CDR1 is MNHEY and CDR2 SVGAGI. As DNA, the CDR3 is TGTGCCAGCAGGCCCCGACTTTCTAATGAAAAACTGTTTTTT. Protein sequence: CASRPRLSNEKLFF.

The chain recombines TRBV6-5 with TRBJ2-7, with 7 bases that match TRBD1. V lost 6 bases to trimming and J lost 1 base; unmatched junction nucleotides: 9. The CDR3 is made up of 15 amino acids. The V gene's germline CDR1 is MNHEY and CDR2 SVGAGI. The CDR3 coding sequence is TGTGCCAGCAGCAAGGGACAGACAGGTTCCTACGAGCAGTACTTC. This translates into CASSKGQTGSYEQYF.

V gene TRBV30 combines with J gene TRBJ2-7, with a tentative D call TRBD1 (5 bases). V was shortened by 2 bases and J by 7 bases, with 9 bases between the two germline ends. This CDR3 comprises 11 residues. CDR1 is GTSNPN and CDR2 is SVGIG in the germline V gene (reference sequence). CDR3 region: CAWSQQDEQYF. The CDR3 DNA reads TGTGCCTGGAGTCAACAGGATGAGCAGTACTTC.

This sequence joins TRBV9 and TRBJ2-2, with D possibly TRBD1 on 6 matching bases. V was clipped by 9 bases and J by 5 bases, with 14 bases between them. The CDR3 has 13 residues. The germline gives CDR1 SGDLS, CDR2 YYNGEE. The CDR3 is CATATGSTGELFF. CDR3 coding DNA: TGTGCCACCGCTACAGGGTCGACCGGGGAGCTGTTTTTT.

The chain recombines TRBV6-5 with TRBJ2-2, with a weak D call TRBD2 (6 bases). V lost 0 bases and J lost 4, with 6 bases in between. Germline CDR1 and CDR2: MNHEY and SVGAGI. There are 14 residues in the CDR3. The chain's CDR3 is CASSYSGGTGELFF. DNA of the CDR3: TGTGCCAGCAGTTACTCCGGGGGCACCGGGGAGCTGTTTTTT.